One and the same sample provided the 26 T cell receptor beta chains below, sequenced in a study of blood T cell repertoires in COVID-19. This table comes from immunoSEQ multiplex PCR, and its TCRdb copy is limited to in-frame clones, with some not included. The sample lists about 210,000 clones, approximately 80% occurring once. The sequenced material came from peripheral blood. Receptors were obtained from a woman older than 75 with COVID-19, enrolled during active disease.

The J gene is TRBJ2-3, the V gene TRBV6-5; D remains unclear. V dropped 6 bases and J dropped 10 bases, with 23 bases sitting between them. This CDR3 has 15 residues. Looked up from germline, CDR1 is MNHEY and CDR2 is SVGAGI. CDR3 residues: CASRAATTQSSSQYF. The CDR3, as DNA: TGTGCCAGCAGGGCCGCGACAACCCAGTCCAGTTCGCAGTATTTT.

V usage is TRBV6-2 or TRBV6-3 and J usage is TRBJ2-5, with TRBD1 matching over 9 bases. The V segment lost 5 bases and the J segment 3 bases; nucleotides outside the gene matches: 7. This CDR3 has 15 residues. Germline V gives CDR1 MNHEY, CDR2 SVGEGT. DNA for the CDR3: TGTGCCAGCAGTAGGGACAGGGAGAGGAAAGAGACCCAGTACTTC. Protein: CASSRDRERKETQYF.

As for this clone: The junction shows a germline mismatch at one end, possibly a read error. V gene TRBV7-3 combines with J gene TRBJ1-2; D unclear. The germline CDR1 and CDR2 sequences are SGHTA and FQGTGA. CDR3 length: 13 amino acids. This CDR3 is CASSLRSPDGYTF. The DNA for the CDR3 is TGTGCCAGCAGTTTAAGAAGCCCGGATGGCTACACCTTC.

This chain links TRBV2 with TRBJ1-6; D might be TRBD1 (5 bases). This CDR3 is 15 amino acids long. The V end was cut by 5 bases, the J end by 16 bases, with 24 bases between. CDR1 and CDR2 (germline): SNHLY, FYNNEI. The DNA for the CDR3 is TGTGCCAGCAGTCAACATGGTACGGGGGGTGAGGGTCTCCACTTT. Its translation: CASSQHGTGGEGLHF. The variable domain in full, completed from reference TRBV2 and TRBJ1-6, reads EPEVTQTPSHQVTQMGQEVILRCVPISNHLYFYWYRQILGQKVEFLVSFYNNEISEKSEIFDDQFSVERPDGSNFTLKIRSTKLEDSAMYFCASSQHGTGGEGLHFGNGTRLTVT.

The rearrangement uses TRBV24-1 and TRBJ2-2; D is uncertain. This CDR3 has 13 residues. Germline CDR1 and CDR2: KGHDR and SFDVKD. Trimming took 5 bases from V and 2 from J, leaving 5 bases between them. CDR3 region: CATSGLNTGELFF. The CDR3 region has the DNA TGTGCCACCAGTGGGCTTAACACCGGGGAGCTGTTTTTT.

This chain joins TRBV27 and TRBJ1-4; D might be TRBD1 (5 bases). This CDR3 spans 14 amino acids. The ends were cut back, 8 bases at V and 6 bases at J, with 16 bases in the middle. Germline CDR1 MNHEY, CDR2 SMNVEV (reference sequence). The CDR3 coding sequence is TGTGCCAGCCGCCCGGCAGGGTCCCATGAAAAACTGTTTTTT. The encoded protein is CASRPAGSHEKLFF.

V is TRBV12-3 or TRBV12-4 and J is TRBJ1-2; 7 nucleotides agree with TRBD1. The CDR3 is 13 residues long. Unmatched junction bases numbered 4, after V lost 5 bases and J lost 4 bases. The CDR3 region is CASSPGTAYGYTF. CDR3 nucleotides: TGTGCCAGCAGTCCAGGGACAGCCTATGGCTACACCTTC.

This clone was detected once. As DNA, the CDR3 is TGCGCCAGCAGTAACAAAAATCGACTCGGGACAACGTATCCGGCCATATATTTT. This sequence encodes CASSNKNRLGTTYPAIYF. The chain recombines TRBV23-1 with TRBJ1-3; tentative D call: TRBD1 (6 bases). TRBV23-1 is an ORF for which the function is uncertain. The V and J ends lost 5 bases and 11 bases respectively, with 31 bases between them. There are 18 residues in the CDR3.

V usage is TRBV10-3 and J usage is TRBJ1-3; maybe TRBD1 (6 bases). The CDR3 totals 14 residues. The germline gives CDR1 ENHRY, CDR2 SYGVKD. V lost 6 bases and J lost 0, with 9 bases in between. This chain's CDR3 is CAISLDSSGNTIYF. The CDR3 nucleotides are TGTGCCATCAGCTTGGACAGCTCTGGAAACACCATATATTTT.

Only a few counts were recorded for this clone. The chain has TRBV6-5 and TRBJ1-2; 9 nucleotides line up with TRBD1. CDR1 and CDR2 from the germline V gene are MNHEY and SVGAGI. CDR3 length: 12 amino acids. V trimming: 8 bases; J trimming: 8 bases; junction bases outside the gene matches: 6. CDR3 region: CASRTGAGGYTF. DNA for the CDR3: TGTGCCAGCCGGACAGGGGCAGGCGGCTACACCTTC.

This chain links TRBV11-2 with TRBJ1-1; 9 positions match TRBD1. Looked up from germline, CDR1 is SGHAT and CDR2 is FQNNGV. V shed 5 bases and J 11 bases; nucleotides not matched to a gene: 12. CDR3 length equals 14 residues. The DNA of the CDR3 is TGTGCCAGCAGCGTAACCTCAGGGACAGGGACCGCTTTCTTT. Encoded protein: CASSVTSGTGTAFF.

The rearrangement joins TRBV28 to TRBJ1-6, with a weak D call TRBD1 (5 bases). The CDR3 extends over 16 amino acids. V was shortened by 8 bases and J by 1 base, with 15 bases between the two germline ends. The germline V gene encodes CDR1 MDHEN and CDR2 SYDVKM. The CDR3 is CASRLRTLSYNSPLHF. The CDR3 region has the DNA TGTGCCAGCCGATTAAGGACATTGTCCTATAATTCACCCCTCCACTTT.

The rearrangement joins TRBV5-1 to TRBJ1-5; maybe TRBD1 (5 bases). Per germline, CDR1 SGHRS and CDR2 YFSETQ. The germline V and J ends were trimmed by 2 bases and 5 bases, with 11 bases remaining between them. The length of the CDR3 is 14 residues. In DNA, the CDR3 is TGCGCCAGCAGCTTAATGGGGGGAGATCAGCCCCAGCATTTT. This sequence encodes CASSLMGGDQPQHF.

The J gene is TRBJ1-6, the V gene TRBV6-5, with a possible D match to TRBD1 (5 bases). Germline V gene data show CDR1 as MNHEY and CDR2 as SVGAGI. The CDR3 covers 13 residues. Deletions cut 6 bases from V and 4 bases from J, with 7 bases between. CDR3 in amino acids: CASRQVYNSPLHF. The CDR3 bases are TGTGCCAGCAGACAGGTGTATAATTCACCCCTCCACTTT.

The rearrangement joins TRBV5-6 to TRBJ1-6, with D perhaps matching TRBD1 (6 bases). Germline V gene data show CDR1 as SGHDT and CDR2 as YYEEEE. V lost 4 bases to trimming and J lost 7 bases, with 18 bases between them. The CDR3 covers 16 residues. The CDR3 here is CASSRDIGGNNSPLHF. In DNA, the CDR3 is TGTGCCAGCAGCAGGGATATAGGGGGAAACAATTCACCCCTCCACTTT.

This clone was counted ten times or more. The chain carries TRBV5-1 and TRBJ1-3; D unclear. CDR1 SGHRS and CDR2 YFSETQ come from the germline V gene. This CDR3 has 13 amino acids. The germline V and J ends were trimmed by 5 bases and 4 bases, with 10 bases remaining between them. Written as DNA, the CDR3 is TGCGCCAGCAGTGGGCCGTCCGGAAACACCATATATTTT. This encodes CASSGPSGNTIYF.

J is TRBJ1-1 and V is TRBV11-2, with 7 positions matching TRBD1. The trim removed 1 base at V and 1 base at J, leaving 6 bases unmatched. There are 16 residues in the CDR3. CDR1 is SGHAT, CDR2 FQNNGV, per germline. The CDR3 protein is CASSLVGGQTNTEAFF. CDR3 in DNA: TGTGCCAGCAGCTTAGTAGGGGGACAGACGAACACTGAAGCTTTCTTT.

V is TRBV7-9 and J is TRBJ2-2; 7 nucleotides align to TRBD1. Germline V gene sequence: CDR1 SEHNR, CDR2 FQNEAQ (reference sequence). The J segment lost 2 bases and the V segment lost 3 bases, leaving 12 bases of the junction unmatched. The CDR3 runs to 18 residues. CDR3 in amino acids: CASSLGYTGTVNTGELFF. The CDR3 DNA is TGTGCCAGCAGCTTGGGTTATACCGGGACAGTAAACACCGGGGAGCTGTTTTTT.

Of note for this clone: A much larger clonotype is one base distant, so this may be a read error. This sample includes further DNA sequences coding for the same CDR3. Here the CDR3 DNA reads TGTGCCAGCAGCCCAAGCACAGATACGCAGTATTTT. This translates into CASSPSTDTQYF. The V and J genes are TRBV3-1 (or the pseudogene TRBV3-2) and TRBJ2-3, with D hard to call. The CDR3 loop spans 12 amino acids. The V gene lost 4 bases and the J gene lost 0 bases, with 2 bases spanning the gap. The germline V gene has CDR1 LGHDT and CDR2 YNNKEL (reference sequence).

In its sample, this clone was seen a few times. CDR3 sequence reads: CASNDRGSGNTIYF. DNA for the CDR3: TGTGCCAGTAACGATAGGGGTTCCGGAAACACCATATATTTT. This chain uses TRBV19 with TRBJ1-3, with D possibly being TRBD1 (5 bases). Trimming removed 7 bases from V and 4 bases from J, with 14 bases in between. The CDR3 covers 14 residues. Germline V gives CDR1 LNHDA, CDR2 SQIVND (reference sequence). The variable domain in full, with the rest retrieved from reference TRBV19 and TRBJ1-3, is DGGITQSPKYLFRKEGQNVTLSCEQNLNHDAMYWYRQDPGQGLRLIYYSQIVNDFQKGDIAEGYSVSREKKESFPLTVTSAQKNPTAFYLCASNDRGSGNTIYFGEGSWLTVV.

The rearrangement links TRBV4-2 to TRBJ2-7; 13 nucleotides align to TRBD2. V lost 1 base to trimming and J lost 2 bases; unmatched junction nucleotides: 8. The CDR3 runs 18 residues. Germline V gives CDR1 LGHNA, CDR2 YNFKEQ. The CDR3 reads CASSQVRLAGGPPYEQYF. The CDR3 DNA reads TGTGCCAGCAGCCAAGTTCGACTAGCGGGAGGACCCCCCTACGAGCAGTACTTC.

The chain carries TRBV5-1 and TRBJ1-1; 7 positions agree with TRBD1. Germline CDR1 reads SGHRS; CDR2 reads YFSETQ. The CDR3 totals 12 residues. V was pared by 4 bases and J by 5 bases, with 2 bases of the junction left unmatched. Written as DNA, the CDR3 is TGCGCCAGCAGCGAGGGACAGACTGAAGCTTTCTTT. This sequence encodes CASSEGQTEAFF.

The chain joins TRBV5-4 to TRBJ2-5; 7 bases are a match to TRBD1. The CDR3 extends over 14 amino acids. Per the germline V gene, CDR1 is SGHNT and CDR2 is YYREEE (reference sequence). V shed 4 bases, J shed 4 bases, and the junction held 7 bases outside the gene matches. DNA for the CDR3: TGTGCCAGCAGCCCGACAGGGAAAGCAGAGACCCAGTACTTC. Its protein product is CASSPTGKAETQYF.

V usage is TRBV7-9 and J usage is TRBJ2-1; possibly TRBD1 for D (6 bases). The germline V gene has CDR1 SEHNR and CDR2 FQNEAQ (reference sequence). The CDR3 extends over 14 amino acids. The germline V and J ends were trimmed by 3 bases and 2 bases, with 8 bases remaining between them. The CDR3 here is CASSLAGAYNEQFF. The CDR3 region has the DNA TGTGCCAGCAGCTTGGCAGGGGCCTACAATGAGCAGTTCTTC.

The chain carries TRBV6-5 and TRBJ2-7; TRBD2 matches at 8 bases. Unmatched junction bases numbered 6, after V lost 5 bases and J lost 3 bases. The CDR3 is 14 residues long. Per the germline V gene, CDR1 is MNHEY and CDR2 is SVGAGI. CDR3 sequence (DNA): TGTGCCAGCAGTCCCCTACGGGGGGGCTACGAGCAGTACTTC. Amino acids: CASSPLRGGYEQYF.

The CDR3 is CASGSQGVQETQYF. CDR3 in DNA: TGTGCCAGCGGATCCCAGGGGGTCCAAGAGACCCAGTACTTC. The genes are TRBV2 and TRBJ2-5, with 7 bases that match TRBD1. Germline values: CDR1 SNHLY, CDR2 FYNNEI. Losses at the gene ends were 8 bases for V and 1 base for J; bases not matched to a gene: 7. This CDR3 comprises 14 residues.